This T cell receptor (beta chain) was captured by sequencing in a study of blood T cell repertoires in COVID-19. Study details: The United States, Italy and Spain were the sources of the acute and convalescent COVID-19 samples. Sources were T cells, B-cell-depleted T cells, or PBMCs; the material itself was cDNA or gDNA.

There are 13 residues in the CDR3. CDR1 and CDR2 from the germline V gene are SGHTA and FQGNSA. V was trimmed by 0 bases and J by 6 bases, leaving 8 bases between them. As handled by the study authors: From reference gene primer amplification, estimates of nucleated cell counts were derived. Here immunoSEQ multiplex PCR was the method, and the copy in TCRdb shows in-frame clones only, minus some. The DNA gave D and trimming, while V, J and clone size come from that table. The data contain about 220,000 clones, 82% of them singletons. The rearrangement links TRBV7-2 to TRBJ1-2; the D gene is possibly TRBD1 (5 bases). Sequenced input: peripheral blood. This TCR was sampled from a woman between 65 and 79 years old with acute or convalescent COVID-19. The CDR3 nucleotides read TGTGCCAGCAGCTTAGCGACAGCGCATGGCTACACCTTC. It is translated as CASSLATAHGYTF. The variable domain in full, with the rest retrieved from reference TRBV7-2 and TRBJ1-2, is GAGVSQSPSNKVTEKGKDVELRCDPISGHTALYWYRQSLGQGLEFLIYFQGNSAPDKSGLPSDRFSAERTGGSVSTLTIQRTQQEDSAVYLCASSLATAHGYTFGSGTRLTVV.